A selection of T cell receptor beta chains follows, all from one sample in a study of cytomegalovirus exposure and HLA in healthy donors. Repertoires were generated with immunoSEQ multiplex PCR, while TCRdb's copy carries only in-frame clones and drops some. The sample carries some 120,000 clones, more than 60% recorded once. The sample taken for sequencing was PBMCs. Source of these receptors: a woman between 40 and 55 years old in good health and CMV-seropositive. Each CDR3 is given with its conserved first and last residue. D genes are given only for firm matches. The listing skips clone size in some rows; elsewhere it reads once, few, many or a size class.

d_call	cdr3_length	v_call	clone_size	j_call	cdr3_nt	cdr3_aa
TRBD1	17	TRBV4-1	NA	TRBJ2-4	TGCGCCAGCAGCCGACTTGACAGGGGTTTAGCCAAAAACATTCAGTACTTC	CASSRLDRGLAKNIQYF
NA	14	TRBV10-2	once	TRBJ1-1	TGCGCCAGACCTCCCCGGGGAGGGGGCACTGAAGCTTTCTTT	CARPPRGGGTEAFF
NA	13	TRBV7-2	NA	TRBJ2-5	TGTGCCAGCAGCCCTCCCCCGGGGGAGACCCAGTACTTC	CASSPPPGETQYF
NA	14	TRBV30	NA	TRBJ2-5	TGTGCCTGGAGTGTATCCCTACGGGAAGAGACCCAGTACTTC	CAWSVSLREETQYF
TRBD2	16	TRBV5-1	NA	TRBJ2-5	TGCGCCAGCAGCCCAACTAGCGGGGGGAATACGAAGACCCAGTACTTC	CASSPTSGGNTKTQYF
TRBD2	16	TRBV4-1	few	TRBJ2-2	TGCGCCAGCAGCCAAGATGGAGGCGGGAGCGACGGGGAGCTGTTTTTT	CASSQDGGGSDGELFF
NA	14	TRBV30	NA	TRBJ1-5	TGTGCCTGGAGTTTCTCGTCCCTCAATCAGCCCCAGCATTTT	CAWSFSSLNQPQHF
TRBD2	15	TRBV5-1	NA	TRBJ2-3	TGCGCCAGCAGCTTTAGCGGGGTGGGGACAGATACGCAGTATTTT	CASSFSGVGTDTQYF
NA	15	TRBV15	NA	TRBJ2-3	TGTGCCACCAGCAGCTTGACAGAGACAACAGATACGCAGTATTTT	CATSSLTETTDTQYF
NA	14	TRBV7-9	few	TRBJ1-1	TGTGCCAGCAGCTTAAATAGCCCAGTGAATGAAGCTTTCTTT	CASSLNSPVNEAFF
NA	15	TRBV4-2	few	TRBJ2-7	TGTGCCAGCAGCCAAGAACTCAGCGGTCCGGGGGAGCAGTACTTC	CASSQELSGPGEQYF
NA	11	TRBV20-1	NA	TRBJ2-5	TGCAGTTGGTATGCGGGAGAGACCCAGTACTTC	CSWYAGETQYF
TRBD1	14	TRBV10-3	NA	TRBJ2-1	TGTGCCAGTGCAGGGCGCCAGGGGGCCAATGAGCAGTTCTTC	CASAGRQGANEQFF
TRBD2	19	TRBV4-2	NA	TRBJ2-3	TGTGCCAGCAGCCAAGATTCTACTAGCGGGGGGACGTATGGAGATACGCAGTATTTT	CASSQDSTSGGTYGDTQYF
NA	13	TRBV30	NA	TRBJ1-3	TGTGCCTGGAGGTTACACTCTGGAAACACCATATATTTT	CAWRLHSGNTIYF
TRBD2	16	TRBV11-2	NA	TRBJ2-2	TGTGCCAGCAGCTCAGCCGGGACTACGAACACCGGGGAGCTGTTTTTT	CASSSAGTTNTGELFF
NA	15	TRBV19	NA	TRBJ2-5	TGTGCCAGTAGTATAGGGACAAAAACCTCCGATGAGCAGTACTTC	CASSIGTKTSDEQYF
TRBD2	16	TRBV27	NA	TRBJ2-2	TGTGCCAGCAGTCTGAGACTAGCGGGGGCGGCCGGGGAGCTGTTTTTT	CASSLRLAGAAGELFF
TRBD1	15	TRBV10-3	NA	TRBJ2-1	TGTGCCATCAGTCCCGGGACAGGGGGTATGAATGAGCAGTTCTTC	CAISPGTGGMNEQFF
TRBD2	13	TRBV28	NA	TRBJ2-7	TGTGCCACCTGTCAGGGAGGGGAGAACGAGCAGTACTTC	CATCQGGENEQYF
NA	15	TRBV16	few	TRBJ1-4	TGTGCCAGCAGCCTTTATGGTCAGGGGCGAGAAAAACTGTTTTTT	CASSLYGQGREKLFF
NA	15	TRBV19	once	TRBJ2-7	TGTGCCAGTAGTACCTACTTGGGGCAGGGCAACGAGCAGTACTTC	CASSTYLGQGNEQYF
NA	15	TRBV28	NA	TRBJ2-5	TGTGCCAGCAGTTTTTGGGCCACTTCGAAAGGGACCCAGTACTTC	CASSFWATSKGTQYF
TRBD1	15	TRBV28	NA	TRBJ2-7	TGTGCCAGCAGTTTACCGGGACAGGGCTCCTACGAGCAGTACTTC	CASSLPGQGSYEQYF
NA	15	TRBV15	few	TRBJ1-6	TGTGCCACCAGCGGGGACCTCTTGGGAGGCTCACCCCTCCACTTT	CATSGDLLGGSPLHF
NA	14	TRBV5-4	few	TRBJ1-5	TGTGCCAGCAGCCACCGGGGGAGCAATCAGCCCCAGCATTTT	CASSHRGSNQPQHF
NA	17	TRBV4-3	NA	TRBJ2-5	TGCGCCAGCAGCCAAGTAAAAGGGACTCAGGGTCAAGAGACCCAGTACTTC	CASSQVKGTQGQETQYF
NA	14	TRBV14	NA	TRBJ1-2	TGTGCCAGCAGCCAAGTATCCAGGGTGGGTGGCTACACCTTC	CASSQVSRVGGYTF
NA	15	TRBV30	NA	TRBJ1-2	TGTGCCTGGAGTGACCGTCGAACTGGAGTGGATGGCTACACCTTC	CAWSDRRTGVDGYTF
TRBD1	16	TRBV19	NA	TRBJ1-1	TGTGCCAGTAGTATGACCGCCACAGGGGGTGTCACTGAAGCTTTCTTT	CASSMTATGGVTEAFF
NA	18	TRBV19	NA	TRBJ1-5	TGTGCCAGTAGTATCTCACCCCGTACAGGCCTCAGCAATCAGCCCCAGCATTTT	CASSISPRTGLSNQPQHF
NA	17	TRBV4-3	NA	TRBJ2-6	TGCGCCAGCAGCCAAGATTATAGATCCTCTGGGGCCAACGTCCTGACTTTC	CASSQDYRSSGANVLTF
TRBD2	14	TRBV29-1	few	TRBJ2-3	TGCAGCGTTGGGGAGGGGTTTCGGTACGATACGCAGTATTTT	CSVGEGFRYDTQYF
NA	14	TRBV23-1	NA	TRBJ1-2	TGCGCCAGCAGTCGAACAGGGTCGTCGGATGGCTACACCTTC	CASSRTGSSDGYTF
NA	18	TRBV13	NA	TRBJ1-6	TGTGCCAGCAGCTCGACAGTAAATAAGGGCTCCTATAATTCACCCCTCCACTTT	CASSSTVNKGSYNSPLHF
TRBD1	15	TRBV28	NA	TRBJ2-7	TGTGCCAGCAGTTCACCTGGACAGGGCTCCTACGAGCAGTACTTC	CASSSPGQGSYEQYF
TRBD2	17	TRBV9	NA	TRBJ2-1	TGTGCCAGCAGCCCGACGCCGAAGCGGGGGGGCCTCAATGAGCAGTTCTTC	CASSPTPKRGGLNEQFF
NA	15	TRBV6-6	NA	TRBJ2-1	TGTGCCAGCAGTTACCCACAGACAGCAAACAATGAGCAGTTCTTC	CASSYPQTANNEQFF
TRBD2	15	TRBV10-3	few	TRBJ2-7	TGTGCCATCAGTGAGTCGACTAGCGTTACCTACGAGCAGTACTTC	CAISESTSVTYEQYF
TRBD2	14	TRBV7-3	NA	TRBJ2-1	TGTGCCAGCAGCATACTAGCGGGGAACAATGAGCAGTTCTTC	CASSILAGNNEQFF
NA	14	TRBV5-1	NA	TRBJ1-2	TGCGCCAGCAGTTCAGATCAGGGGAACTATGGCTACACCTTC	CASSSDQGNYGYTF
TRBD1	15	TRBV30	NA	TRBJ1-4	TGTGCCTGGACCACCCCGGGACAGGCTAATGAAAAACTGTTTTTT	CAWTTPGQANEKLFF
TRBD1	18	TRBV4-1	NA	TRBJ1-1	TGCGCCAGCAGCCAAGATCCGGGCAGGGGGCTGGTTAGTACTGAAGCTTTCTTT	CASSQDPGRGLVSTEAFF
TRBD1	14	TRBV28	NA	TRBJ1-4	TGTGCCAGCGGGACAGGGGGTGATACTGAAAAACTGTTTTTT	CASGTGGDTEKLFF
TRBD1	14	TRBV7-9	NA	TRBJ1-1	TGTGCCAGCAGCCTACCGGGACAGGGGTCTGAAGCTTTCTTT	CASSLPGQGSEAFF
TRBD1	15	TRBV2	NA	TRBJ1-5	TGTGCCAGCAGGCGACAGGGGGATGGCAATCAGCCCCAGCATTTT	CASRRQGDGNQPQHF
NA	15	TRBV10-3	NA	TRBJ2-3	TGTGCCATCAGTGCCGCTAGCGTTAGCACAGATACGCAGTATTTT	CAISAASVSTDTQYF
TRBD1	15	TRBV10-3	NA	TRBJ2-2	TGTGCCATCAAACCGGGACAGGGATTTAAAGGGGAGCTGTTTTTT	CAIKPGQGFKGELFF
NA	14	TRBV5-8	NA	TRBJ1-5	TGTGCCAGCAGCTCGGGATATAGCAATCAGCCCCAGCATTTT	CASSSGYSNQPQHF
NA	17	TRBV25-1	NA	TRBJ2-1	TGTGCCAGCAGTGAAGCAGGGAATTCCAGCTCCTACAATGAGCAGTTCTTC	CASSEAGNSSSYNEQFF
NA	15	TRBV19	NA	TRBJ2-6	TGTGCCAGTAAGCAGGGTTCTACTGGGGCCAACGTCCTGACTTTC	CASKQGSTGANVLTF
NA	16	TRBV7-2	NA	TRBJ1-2	TGTGCCAGCAGCTCCCTATGGACGGGGGTTAGGTATGGCTACACCTTC	CASSSLWTGVRYGYTF
TRBD1	15	TRBV30	NA	TRBJ1-2	TGTGCCTGGAGTAGCGACAGGGGTGCTAACTATGGCTACACCTTC	CAWSSDRGANYGYTF
NA	17	TRBV7-9	NA	TRBJ2-2	TGTGCCAGCAGTCAGTTGCCAACCACAGGGTACACCGGGGAGCTGTTTTTT	CASSQLPTTGYTGELFF
TRBD2	16	TRBV7-3	NA	TRBJ2-3	TGTGCCAGCAGCCTGGGACTAGCGGGGATCGCAGATACGCAGTATTTT	CASSLGLAGIADTQYF
TRBD2	16	TRBV5-1	NA	TRBJ2-2	TGCGCCAGCAGCCCAAAAGCGGGAGGGGACACCGGGGAGCTGTTTTTT	CASSPKAGGDTGELFF
TRBD2	15	TRBV19	NA	TRBJ2-1	TGTGCCAGTAGTTCCCGGACTAGCGGGCTGAATGAGCAGTTCTTC	CASSSRTSGLNEQFF
NA	11	TRBV29-1	NA	TRBJ2-3	TGCAGCCCCGTGCTCAGGGATACGCAGTATTTT	CSPVLRDTQYF
TRBD1	14	TRBV27	NA	TRBJ1-1	TGTGCCAGCAGTTTAAGGGGGCTGGCCACTGAAGCTTTCTTT	CASSLRGLATEAFF
NA	11	TRBV5-8	few	TRBJ2-7	TGTGCCAGCAGCTATCGGAGGCCCCTGTACTTC	CASSYRRPLYF